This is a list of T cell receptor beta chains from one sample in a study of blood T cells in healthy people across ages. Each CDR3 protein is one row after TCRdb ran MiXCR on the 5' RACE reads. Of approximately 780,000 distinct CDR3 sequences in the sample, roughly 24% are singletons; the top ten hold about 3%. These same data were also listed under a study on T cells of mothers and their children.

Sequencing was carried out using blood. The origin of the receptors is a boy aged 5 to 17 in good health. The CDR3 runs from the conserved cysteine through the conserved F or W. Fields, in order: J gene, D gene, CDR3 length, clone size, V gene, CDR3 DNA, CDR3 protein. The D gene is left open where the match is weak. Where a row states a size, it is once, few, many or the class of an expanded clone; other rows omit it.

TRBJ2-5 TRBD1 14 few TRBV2 TGTGCCAGCAGCGCGAGACAGGGTGGGGAGACCCAGTACTTC CASSARQGGETQYF
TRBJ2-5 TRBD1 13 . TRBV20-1 TGCAGTACCACGGGCAGGGGGCGGGAGACCCAGTACTTC CSTTGRGRETQYF
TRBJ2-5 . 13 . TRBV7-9 TGTGCCAGCAGCTTAGGGCCTTCCCAGACCCAGTACTTC CASSLGPSQTQYF
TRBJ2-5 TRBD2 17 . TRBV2 TGTGCCAGCAGTCTCGGGACTAGCGGGGGTTCACAAGAGACCCAGTACTTC CASSLGTSGGSQETQYF
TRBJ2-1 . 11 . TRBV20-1 TGCAGTGCTAGTTTGAACAATGAGCAGTTCTTC CSASLNNEQFF
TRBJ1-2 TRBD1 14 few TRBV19 TGTGCCAGTAGTACCCGACAGGGGGGATATGGCTACACCTTC CASSTRQGGYGYTF
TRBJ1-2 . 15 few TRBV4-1 TGCGCCAGCAGCCAAAATACGGGACGGAACTATGGCTACACCTTC CASSQNTGRNYGYTF
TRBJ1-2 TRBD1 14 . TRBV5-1 TGCGCCAGCAGCGAGGGACAGCCTAACTATGGCTGCACCTTC CASSEGQPNYGCTF
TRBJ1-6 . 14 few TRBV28 TGTGCCAGCAGTTTATCGGGGGCTGGTTCACCCCTCCACTTT CASSLSGAGSPLHF
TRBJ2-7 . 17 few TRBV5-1 TGCGCCAGCAGCTTGGCCGGAATAGCCTCGGCTCTCTACGAGCAGTACTTC CASSLAGIASALYEQYF
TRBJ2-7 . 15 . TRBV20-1 TGCAGTGCTAGAGCTGACTATCAAGGAGTTTACGAGCAGTACTTC CSARADYQGVYEQYF
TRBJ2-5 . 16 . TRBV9 TGTGCCAGCAGCGAGGATGGCGGGGACAGCCAAGAGACCCAGTACTTC CASSEDGGDSQETQYF
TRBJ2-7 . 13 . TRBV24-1 TGTGCCACCAGTTCCGCAGGGTCCTACGAGCAGTACTTC CATSSAGSYEQYF
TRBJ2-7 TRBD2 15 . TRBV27 TGTGCCAGCAGTTCACGGGGGGGCTCGTCCTACGAGCAGTACTTC CASSSRGGSSYEQYF
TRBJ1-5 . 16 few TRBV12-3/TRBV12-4 TGTGCCAGCAGCCAAATGGGGACGGGGGGCAATCAGCCCCAGCATTTT CASSQMGTGGNQPQHF
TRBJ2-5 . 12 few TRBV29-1 TGCAGCGTTCGCGACAGATTAGAGACCCAGTACTTC CSVRDRLETQYF
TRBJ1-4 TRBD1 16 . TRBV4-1 TGCGCCAGCAGCCAAGAGTTCTACAGGGGTGCGGAAAAACTGTTTTTT CASSQEFYRGAEKLFF
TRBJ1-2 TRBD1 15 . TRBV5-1 TGCGCCAGCAGCGGTACAGGGGGCTTCGGCTATGGCTACACCTTC CASSGTGGFGYGYTF
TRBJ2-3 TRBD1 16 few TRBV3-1 TGTGCCAGCAGCCCGAAGACAGGGGGCGCCACAGATACGCAGTATTTT CASSPKTGGATDTQYF
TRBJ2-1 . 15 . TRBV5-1 TGCGCCAGCAGCTTCACATCAAGCTCCTACAATGAGCAGTTCTTC CASSFTSSSYNEQFF
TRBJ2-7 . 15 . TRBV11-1 TGTGCCAGCAGCTTATCGGCAGGGAACTCCTACGAGCAGTACTTC CASSLSAGNSYEQYF
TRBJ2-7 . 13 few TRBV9 TGTGCCAGCAGCAGTCTCCGCTCCTACGAGCAGTACTTC CASSSLRSYEQYF
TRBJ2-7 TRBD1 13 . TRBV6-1 TGTGCCAGCCGGGACAGGGGGTTTTTCGAGCAGTACTTC CASRDRGFFEQYF
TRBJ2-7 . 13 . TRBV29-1 TGCAGCGTTGAACGGGGGAAACCGTACGAGCAGTACTTC CSVERGKPYEQYF
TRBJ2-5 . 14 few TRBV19 TGTGCCAGTAGTATTGTTGGCAGAAAAGAGACCCAGTACTTC CASSIVGRKETQYF
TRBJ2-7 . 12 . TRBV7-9 TGTGCCAGCAGCTTTAGGTCCTCCGAGCAGTACTTC CASSFRSSEQYF
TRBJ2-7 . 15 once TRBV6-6 TGTGCCAGCAGTCCCGACAGCACCGTCTCCTACGAGCAGTACTTC CASSPDSTVSYEQYF
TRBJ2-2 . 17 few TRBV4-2 TGTGCCAGCAGCCCGGAGGAGTACCGGGCGGTATCCGGGGAGCTGTTTTTT CASSPEEYRAVSGELFF
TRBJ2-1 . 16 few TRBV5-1 TGCGCCAGCAGCCCGTCCCATGGGATATGGTACAATGAGCAGTTCTTC CASSPSHGIWYNEQFF
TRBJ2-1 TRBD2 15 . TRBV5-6 TGTGCCAGCAGCCCTCGGACTAGCGGGGGTAATGAGCAGTTCTTC CASSPRTSGGNEQFF
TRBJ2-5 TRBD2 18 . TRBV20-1 TGCAGTGCTAGAGATGTTGGCGCTAGCGGGGGGGCCCAAGAGACCCAGTACTTC CSARDVGASGGAQETQYF
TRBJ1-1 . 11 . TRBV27 TGTGCCAGCAGTTCCGGGGCAGGCGCTTTCTTT CASSSGAGAFF
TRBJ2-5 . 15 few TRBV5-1 TGCGCCAGCAGCTTGGGCCCCTCGGACCAAGAGACCCAGTACTTC CASSLGPSDQETQYF
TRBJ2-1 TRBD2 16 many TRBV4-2 TGTGCCAGCAGCCAAGGGATGGACGGGGGGACGAATGAGCAGTTCTTC CASSQGMDGGTNEQFF
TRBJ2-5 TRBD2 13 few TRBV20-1 TGCAGTATGAGCGGGGGGGCCCAAGAGACCCAGTACTTC CSMSGGAQETQYF
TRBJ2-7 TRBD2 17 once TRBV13 TGTGCCAGCAGCTCATGGACTAGCGGGGGGCCCCCCTACGAGCAGTACTTC CASSSWTSGGPPYEQYF
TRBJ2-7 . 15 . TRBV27 TGTGCCAGCAGTTTTGGGCTGCACAAGACCTACGAGCAGTACTTC CASSFGLHKTYEQYF
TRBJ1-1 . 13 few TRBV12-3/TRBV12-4 TGTGCCAGCACCCCGGCGGGGCCAACTGAAGCTTTCTTT CASTPAGPTEAFF
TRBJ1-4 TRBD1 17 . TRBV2 TGTGCCAGCAGTACCGACAGGGAGGGGGGGCCTGGTGAAAAACTGTTTTTT CASSTDREGGPGEKLFF
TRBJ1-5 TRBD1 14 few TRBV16 TGTGCCAGCAGCCCCGAGACAGGGGCTCAGCCCCAGCATTTT CASSPETGAQPQHF
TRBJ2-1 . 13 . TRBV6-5 TGTGCCAGCAGTTACGGTAGGGGGGAAAGTCAGTTCTTC CASSYGRGESQFF
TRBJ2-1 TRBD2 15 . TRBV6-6 TGTGCCAGCAGTTACGGTAGCGGGGGTTACAATGAGCAGTTCTTC CASSYGSGGYNEQFF
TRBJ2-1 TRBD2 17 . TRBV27 TGTGCCAGCAGTTTAGGGCTAGCGGGGGGGCGGTTGGATGAGCAGTTCTTC CASSLGLAGGRLDEQFF
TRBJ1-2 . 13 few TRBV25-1 TGTGCCAGCAGTGAAGGGTCGGTCAATGGCTACACCTTC CASSEGSVNGYTF
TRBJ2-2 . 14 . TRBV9 TGTGCCAGCAGCGTAGGTTGGGACACCGGGGAGCTGTTTTTT CASSVGWDTGELFF
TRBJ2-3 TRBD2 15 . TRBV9 TGTGCCAGCGCCCCGAAGCGGGGGCGCACAGATACGCAGTATTTT CASAPKRGRTDTQYF
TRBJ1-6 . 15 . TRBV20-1 TGCAGTGCTGGAGGGGGTCTCCCCTATAATTCACCCCTCCACTTT CSAGGGLPYNSPLHF
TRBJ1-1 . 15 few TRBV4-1 TGCGCCAGCAGCCAAGAGGTGGACCGAAGGACTGAAGCTTTCTTT CASSQEVDRRTEAFF
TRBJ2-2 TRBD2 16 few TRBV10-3 TGTGCCATCAGTGGAACTAGCGGGGGGTTCGCCGGGGAGCTGTTTTTT CAISGTSGGFAGELFF
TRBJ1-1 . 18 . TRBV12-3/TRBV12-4 TGTGCCAGCAGTTTAGGCCCCCAAATCGGGAGGAGGGACACTGAAGCTTTCTTT CASSLGPQIGRRDTEAFF
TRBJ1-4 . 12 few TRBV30 TGTGCCTGGGCCCACCTTCGGGAAAAACTGTTTTTT CAWAHLREKLFF
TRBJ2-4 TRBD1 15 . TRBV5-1 TGCGCCAGCAGCGAAGGGACAGGGGAATCCCCACCCCAGTACTTC CASSEGTGESPPQYF
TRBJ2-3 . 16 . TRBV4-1 TGCGCCAGCAGCCAAGTAGAACTATCTAGCACAGATACGCAGTATTTT CASSQVELSSTDTQYF